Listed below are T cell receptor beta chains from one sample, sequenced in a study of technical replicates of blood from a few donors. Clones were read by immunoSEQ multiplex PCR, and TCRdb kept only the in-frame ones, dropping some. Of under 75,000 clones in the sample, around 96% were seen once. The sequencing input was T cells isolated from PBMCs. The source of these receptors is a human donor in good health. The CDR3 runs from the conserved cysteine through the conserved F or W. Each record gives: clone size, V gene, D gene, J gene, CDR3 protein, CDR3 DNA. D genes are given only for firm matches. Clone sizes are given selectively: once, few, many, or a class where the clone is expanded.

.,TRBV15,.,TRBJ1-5,CATSRDATEGQPQHF,TGTGCCACCAGCAGAGATGCCACGGAGGGGCAGCCCCAGCATTTT
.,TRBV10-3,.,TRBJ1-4,CAISERGIAEKLFF,TGTGCCATCAGTGAAAGGGGGATTGCTGAAAAACTGTTTTTT
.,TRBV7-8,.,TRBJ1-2,CASSQTRAGNYGYTF,TGTGCCAGCAGCCAGACCAGAGCGGGCAACTATGGCTACACCTTC
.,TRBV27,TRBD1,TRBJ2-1,CASSLEPGTGLDEQFF,TGTGCCAGCAGTTTAGAACCCGGGACAGGGCTCGATGAGCAGTTCTTC
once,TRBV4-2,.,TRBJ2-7,CASSQGGDEQYF,TGTGCCAGCAGCCAAGGGGGCGACGAGCAGTACTTC
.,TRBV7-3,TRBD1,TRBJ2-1,CASSLKGAEQFF,TGTGCCAGCAGCTTAAAGGGGGCCGAGCAGTTCTTC
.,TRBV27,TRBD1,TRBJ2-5,CASSSGGGQEKTQYF,TGTGCCAGCAGTTCAGGGGGCGGACAAGAGAAGACCCAGTACTTC
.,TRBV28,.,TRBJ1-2,CASRDSAFYGYTF,TGTGCCAGCAGAGACAGCGCTTTCTATGGCTACACCTTC
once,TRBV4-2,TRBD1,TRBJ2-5,CASSQSTGGSETQYF,TGTGCCAGCAGCCAATCAACAGGGGGCTCAGAGACCCAGTACTTC
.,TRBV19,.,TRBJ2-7,CASSFGQPYEQYF,TGTGCCAGTAGTTTCGGACAACCCTACGAGCAGTACTTC
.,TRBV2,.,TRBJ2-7,CASSEETATEQYF,TGTGCCAGCAGTGAAGAGACAGCAACCGAGCAGTACTTC
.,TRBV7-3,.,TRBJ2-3,CASSSQPGLNTDTQYF,TGTGCCAGCAGCTCTCAGCCGGGATTGAACACAGATACGCAGTATTTT
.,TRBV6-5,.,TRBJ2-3,CASSYPPGAADTQYF,TGTGCCAGCAGTTACCCCCCAGGGGCGGCAGATACGCAGTATTTT
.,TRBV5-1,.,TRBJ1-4,CASSFTPATNEKLFF,TGCGCCAGCAGCTTTACCCCAGCAACTAATGAAAAACTGTTTTTT
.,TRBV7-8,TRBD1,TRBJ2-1,CASSFRDRGDGQFF,TGTGCCAGCAGCTTCAGGGACAGGGGCGATGGGCAGTTCTTC
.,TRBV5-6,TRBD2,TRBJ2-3,CASSLSSGRWSSTDTQYF,TGTGCCAGCAGCTTGAGTAGCGGGAGGTGGAGTAGCACAGATACGCAGTATTTT
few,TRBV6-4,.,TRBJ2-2,CASSDRDTGELFF,TGTGCCAGCAGTGACCGGGACACCGGGGAGCTGTTTTTT
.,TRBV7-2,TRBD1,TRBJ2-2,CASRLTTGERELFF,TGTGCCAGCAGGCTAACGACAGGGGAGCGGGAGCTGTTTTTT
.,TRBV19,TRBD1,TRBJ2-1,CASNQGQEYNEQFF,TGTGCCAGTAACCAAGGACAGGAGTACAATGAGCAGTTCTTC
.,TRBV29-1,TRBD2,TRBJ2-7,CSVPVGAGAGEQYF,TGCAGCGTCCCCGTTGGAGCGGGAGCTGGCGAGCAGTACTTC
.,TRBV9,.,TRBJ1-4,CASSVEDRLNEKLFF,TGTGCCAGCAGCGTAGAAGATAGATTAAATGAAAAACTGTTTTTT
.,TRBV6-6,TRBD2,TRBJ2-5,CASSYLAGGETQYF,TGTGCCAGCAGTTACTTAGCGGGGGGAGAGACCCAGTACTTC
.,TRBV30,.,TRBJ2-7,CAWSPQGAQYF,TGTGCCTGGAGTCCACAGGGAGCGCAGTACTTC
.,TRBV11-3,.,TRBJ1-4,CASSRTGEKLFF,TGTGCCAGCAGCCGTACAGGGGAAAAACTGTTTTTT
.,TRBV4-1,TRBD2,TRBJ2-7,CASSQARGAYEQYF,TGCGCCAGCAGCCAAGCCCGGGGGGCCTACGAGCAGTACTTC
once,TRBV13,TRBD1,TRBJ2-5,CASSLTSTGAYETQYF,TGTGCCAGCAGCTTAACCTCGACAGGGGCGTATGAGACCCAGTACTTC
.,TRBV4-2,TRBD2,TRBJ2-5,CASSQPAGGETQYF,TGTGCCAGCAGCCAACCCGCGGGGGGTGAGACCCAGTACTTC
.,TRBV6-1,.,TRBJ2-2,CASSGLGAESAGELFF,TGTGCCAGCAGTGGTCTGGGGGCCGAAAGTGCCGGGGAGCTGTTTTTT
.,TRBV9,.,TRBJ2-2,CASSPTSRSGELFF,TGTGCCAGCAGCCCAACTAGTAGGTCTGGGGAGCTGTTTTTT
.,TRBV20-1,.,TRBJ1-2,CSAYSEGYTF,TGCAGTGCTTACAGTGAAGGCTACACCTTC
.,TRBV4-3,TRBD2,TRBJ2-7,CASSRLSGIGEEQYF,TGCGCCAGCAGCCGACTAAGCGGGATAGGAGAGGAGCAGTACTTC
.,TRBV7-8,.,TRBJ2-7,CASSLGYSYEQYF,TGTGCCAGCAGCTTGGGCTACTCCTACGAGCAGTACTTC
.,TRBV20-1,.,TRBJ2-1,CSASGYNEQFF,TGCAGTGCCTCCGGTTACAATGAGCAGTTCTTC
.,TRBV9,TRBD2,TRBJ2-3,CASSPIGTSGHSTDTQYF,TGTGCCAGCAGCCCCATCGGGACTAGCGGGCACAGCACAGATACGCAGTATTTT
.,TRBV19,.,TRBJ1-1,CASSITTEAFF,TGTGCCAGTAGTATAACTACTGAAGCTTTCTTT
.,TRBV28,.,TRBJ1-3,CASSLAGNGNTIYF,TGTGCCAGCAGTTTAGCGGGGAATGGAAACACCATATATTTT
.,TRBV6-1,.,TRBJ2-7,CASDDRWRSSYEQYF,TGTGCCAGCGACGACAGGTGGAGGAGCTCCTACGAGCAGTACTTC
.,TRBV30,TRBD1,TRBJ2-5,CAWSPTGGRETQYF,TGTGCCTGGAGTCCCACAGGGGGCCGGGAGACCCAGTACTTC
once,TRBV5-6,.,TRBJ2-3,CASSLLARPVDTQYF,TGTGCCAGCAGCTTGTTGGCCCGCCCCGTAGATACGCAGTATTTT
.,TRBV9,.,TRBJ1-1,CASSPRLYTEAFF,TGTGCCAGCAGCCCCCGACTCTACACTGAAGCTTTCTTT
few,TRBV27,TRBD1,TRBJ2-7,CASSLVPGQGTYEQYF,TGTGCCAGCAGTCTCGTACCGGGACAGGGTACCTACGAGCAGTACTTC
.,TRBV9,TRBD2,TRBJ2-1,CASSVGGRGNHNEQFF,TGTGCCAGCAGCGTAGGGGGGAGGGGAAACCACAATGAGCAGTTCTTC
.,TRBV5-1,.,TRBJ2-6,CASSVVSVVGTGSGANVLTF,TGCGCCAGCAGCGTTGTATCCGTTGTCGGAACAGGCTCTGGGGCCAACGTCCTGACTTTC
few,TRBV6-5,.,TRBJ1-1,CASSYSRDTEAFF,TGTGCCAGCAGTTACTCACGGGACACTGAAGCTTTCTTT
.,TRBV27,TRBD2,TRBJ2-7,CASSFGGGTGTYEQYF,TGTGCCAGCAGTTTCGGGGGGGGTACAGGGACCTACGAGCAGTACTTC
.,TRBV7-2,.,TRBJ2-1,CASSLGLYNEQFF,TGTGCCAGCAGCCTCGGACTCTACAATGAGCAGTTCTTC
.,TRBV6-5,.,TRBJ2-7,CASSSLYEQYF,TGTGCCAGCAGTTCCCTTTACGAGCAGTACTTC
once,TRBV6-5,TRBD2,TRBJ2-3,CASSRGGTDTQYF,TGTGCCAGCTCGCGGGGGGGCACAGATACGCAGTATTTT
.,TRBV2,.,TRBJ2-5,CARGLQETQYF,TGTGCCAGGGGCCTCCAAGAGACCCAGTACTTC
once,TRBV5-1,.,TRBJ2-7,CASSLTSAYEQYF,TGCGCCAGCAGCTTGACTAGTGCCTACGAGCAGTACTTC
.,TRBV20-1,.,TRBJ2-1,CSAEYNEQFF,TGCAGTGCTGAGTACAATGAGCAGTTCTTC
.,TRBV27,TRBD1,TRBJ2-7,CASSPGTGGEHGYEQYF,TGTGCCAGCAGTCCCGGGACAGGGGGAGAACATGGCTACGAGCAGTACTTC
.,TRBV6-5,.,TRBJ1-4,CASRTGSSGKLFF,TGTGCCAGCAGGACAGGTTCCTCGGGAAAACTGTTTTTT
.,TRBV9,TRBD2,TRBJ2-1,CASSPSPGLAGGNEQFF,TGTGCCAGCAGCCCCAGCCCCGGACTAGCGGGAGGGAATGAGCAGTTCTTC
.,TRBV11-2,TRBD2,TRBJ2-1,CASSLVGGRAHNEQFF,TGTGCCAGCAGCTTAGTCGGCGGGAGGGCCCACAATGAGCAGTTCTTC